This T cell receptor (beta chain) appears in the sequencing data of a study of cytotoxic CD8 clonotypes in ibrutinib-treated CLL. Study-wide results and caveats: Exceeding age-matched healthy donors, baseline clonality also tracked the counts of circulating CD8+ T cells.

As concerns this clone: The antigen remains undetermined.

Generated by immunoSEQ multiplex PCR, the TCRdb table keeps only in-frame clones and is missing some. The table has 270,000 or so clones, around 76% seen once. Trimming took 7 bases from V and 4 from J; bases not matched to a gene: 5. CDR3 length equals 17 residues. Germline assignment: CDR1 SNHLY and CDR2 FYNNEI. The J gene is TRBJ2-6, the V gene TRBV2; 15 bases fit TRBD2. This specimen was PBMCs, taken at disease progression, from a patient treated with ibrutinib. This receptor was identified in a human donor with chronic lymphocytic leukemia. For the CDR3, the DNA is TGTGCCAGCATCGGACTAGCGGGGGGGCTAGGGGCCAACGTCCTGACTTTC. Amino acids: CASIGLAGGLGANVLTF.